This record concerns one T cell receptor beta chain sequence. This table comes from immunoSEQ multiplex PCR, and its TCRdb copy is limited to in-frame clones, with some not included. The sample has approximately 24,000 clones; approximately 94% are singletons. This sample was taken from a study of blood T cell repertoires in COVID-19. Turning to the study itself: COVID-19 samples from acute and convalescent phases originated in the United States, Italy and Spain. PBMCs, B-cell-depleted T cells, or T cells provided the cDNA or gDNA that made up the material.

This CDR3 region has 17 residues. Trimming at V came to 5 bases and at J to 2 bases, leaving 12 bases not matched to a gene. Germline values: CDR1 LNHDA, CDR2 SQIVND (reference sequence). The chain employs TRBV19 and TRBJ2-7; 10 bases are shared with TRBD1. The source of this sequence is a woman aged 50 to 60 with active COVID-19. Sequencing was carried out using peripheral blood. CDR3: CASSFPPGTGVTYEQYF. CDR3 bases: TGTGCCAGTAGTTTTCCGCCCGGGACAGGGGTCACCTACGAGCAGTACTTC.